These T cell receptor beta chains were read from a single sample in a study of shared clonotypes between healthy human individuals. Data came from immunoSEQ multiplex PCR; TCRdb stores just in-frame clones and leaves some out. The sample includes more than 900,000 clones, around 78% of them seen just once. The sample was memory CD4+ T cells from PBMCs. Receptor source: a man between 18 and 29 years old in good health. Some clones in this sample may be carry-over from other donors' samples. CDR3s include the opening cysteine and the closing phenylalanine or tryptophan. The order of the fields is J gene, D gene, V gene, clone size, CDR3 protein, CDR3 DNA. The D gene is left open where the match is weak. Not all rows give a size; the values are once, few, many and, for expanded clones, a class.

>TRBJ2-5|TRBD2|TRBV28|once
CASSSPGRAGGETQYF
TGTGCCAGCAGTTCCCCGGGGCGAGCGGGAGGGGAGACCCAGTACTTC
>TRBJ2-7|.|TRBV30|.
CAWIPGDHEQYF
TGTGCCTGGATTCCAGGGGACCACGAGCAGTACTTC
>TRBJ2-1|TRBD2|TRBV4-1|.
CASSQGLAGAFGSYNEQFF
TGCGCCAGCAGCCAGGGTCTAGCGGGAGCTTTCGGCTCCTACAATGAGCAGTTCTTC
>TRBJ2-2|.|TRBV11-2|few
CASSFIRRSTGELFF
TGTGCCAGCAGCTTCATTAGGAGGAGCACCGGGGAGCTGTTTTTT
>TRBJ2-5|.|TRBV5-1|.
CASSLAPGVGETQYF
TGCGCCAGCAGCTTGGCTCCAGGGGTCGGGGAGACCCAGTACTTC
>TRBJ1-5|.|TRBV28|many
CASSPFNQPQHF
TGTGCCAGCAGCCCATTTAATCAGCCCCAGCATTTT
>TRBJ2-1|TRBD2|TRBV2|.
CASSREGAREQFF
TGTGCCAGCAGTAGGGAGGGAGCTCGAGAGCAGTTCTTC
>TRBJ2-5|.|TRBV5-1|.
CASSFRETQYF
TGCGCCAGCAGCTTCAGGGAGACCCAGTACTTC
>TRBJ2-4|TRBD2|TRBV2|.
CASSPSGSLLKYF
TGTGCCAGCAGCCCTAGCGGGAGCCTACTAAAGTACTTC
>TRBJ1-3|.|TRBV6-1|.
CASSTGQSGNTIYF
TGTGCCAGCAGTACCGGACAGTCTGGAAACACCATATATTTT
>TRBJ2-5|.|TRBV5-6|.
CASSLGARGKGETQYF
TGTGCCAGCAGCTTGGGGGCGAGGGGGAAGGGCGAGACCCAGTACTTC
>TRBJ2-3|TRBD2|TRBV27|.
CATQTSGLAATDTQYF
TGTGCCACCCAGACAAGCGGACTAGCGGCAACAGATACGCAGTATTTT
>TRBJ2-7|TRBD2|TRBV10-3|.
CAISETGGSGRAHGYEQYF
TGTGCCATCAGTGAGACCGGGGGTAGCGGGAGGGCCCATGGCTACGAGCAGTACTTC
>TRBJ1-2|.|TRBV25-1|.
CASSPWQGYGYTF
TGTGCCAGCAGTCCCTGGCAGGGCTATGGCTACACCTTC
>TRBJ1-1|.|TRBV5-1|many
CASSLVMNTEAFF
TGCGCCAGCAGCTTAGTAATGAACACTGAAGCTTTCTTT
>TRBJ1-5|TRBD1|TRBV6-1|.
CASSLTGGNQPQHF
TGTGCCAGCAGTTTGACAGGGGGGAATCAGCCCCAGCATTTT
>TRBJ1-6|TRBD1|TRBV6-5|.
CASTSGGIGSPLHF
TGTGCCAGCACTTCAGGGGGCATAGGGTCACCCCTCCACTTT
>TRBJ2-2|.|TRBV7-2|.
CASSFMNTGELFF
TGTGCCAGCAGCTTTATGAACACCGGGGAGCTGTTTTTT
>TRBJ2-1|TRBD2|TRBV14|.
CASSPRLAGGNEQFF
TGTGCCAGCAGCCCCCGACTAGCGGGAGGGAATGAGCAGTTCTTC
>TRBJ2-1|TRBD1|TRBV5-1|.
CASSLLGGGYNEQFF
TGCGCCAGCAGCTTGTTAGGGGGCGGTTACAATGAGCAGTTCTTC
>TRBJ2-3|.|TRBV5-1|.
CASSWGAVTDTQYF
TGCGCCAGCAGCTGGGGGGCAGTCACAGATACGCAGTATTTT
>TRBJ1-2|.|TRBV18|.
CASSPGQMQTNYGYTF
TGTGCCAGCTCACCGGGTCAGATGCAGACTAACTATGGCTACACCTTC
>TRBJ1-4|.|TRBV18|few
CASSPMGEKLFF
TGTGCCAGCTCACCTATGGGAGAAAAACTGTTTTTT
>TRBJ1-2|.|TRBV2|.
CASSEYTRLANGILGGYTF
TGTGCCAGCAGTGAATATACCCGCCTGGCCAACGGGATCCTCGGAGGCTACACCTTC
>TRBJ2-7|TRBD2|TRBV27|.
CASSSDGTSGPYEQYF
TGTGCCAGCAGTTCAGATGGGACTAGCGGACCCTACGAGCAGTACTTC
>TRBJ2-1|TRBD1|TRBV5-6|.
CASSLAVRQGARNEQFF
TGTGCCAGCAGCTTGGCCGTCCGGCAGGGGGCGCGGAATGAGCAGTTCTTC
>TRBJ1-3|TRBD1|TRBV18|.
CASSPDRGAGNTIYF
TGTGCCAGCTCACCCGACAGGGGCGCTGGAAACACCATATATTTT
>TRBJ2-7|TRBD2|TRBV11-2|many
CASSPSRTSGRAGEQYF
TGTGCCAGCAGCCCGTCCCGGACTAGCGGGAGGGCCGGGGAGCAGTACTTC
>TRBJ1-4|TRBD1|TRBV5-1|.
CASSFTPPGQGFNEKLFF
TGCGCCAGCAGCTTCACGCCTCCGGGACAGGGTTTTAATGAAAAACTGTTTTTT
>TRBJ2-3|.|TRBV4-2|.
CASSHTAGSRPDTQYF
TGTGCCAGCAGCCATACCGCGGGGAGCCGGCCAGATACGCAGTATTTT
>TRBJ1-2|.|TRBV2|.
CASSEWGYGYTF
TGTGCCAGCAGTGAATGGGGGTATGGCTACACCTTC
>TRBJ1-4|TRBD1|TRBV2|.
CASSAGTGRDEKLFF
TGTGCCAGCAGCGCTGGGACAGGACGAGATGAAAAACTGTTTTTT
>TRBJ1-5|.|TRBV28|.
CASRNPGQGIQPQHF
TGTGCCAGCAGAAACCCAGGGCAGGGGATCCAGCCCCAGCATTTT
>TRBJ1-5|.|TRBV18|.
CASSPKDGENQPQHF
TGTGCCAGCTCACCAAAAGACGGGGAGAATCAGCCCCAGCATTTT
>TRBJ2-3|.|TRBV28|.
CASSPQDSVTQYF
TGTGCCAGCAGTCCACAGGACTCCGTTACGCAGTATTTT
>TRBJ2-4|TRBD2|TRBV28|.
CASSPGTSGRYIQYF
TGTGCCAGCAGCCCAGGGACTAGCGGGAGATACATTCAGTACTTC
>TRBJ1-4|.|TRBV28|.
CASSLVGVRNEKLFF
TGTGCCAGCAGTTTGGTAGGGGTACGTAATGAAAAACTGTTTTTT
>TRBJ1-2|.|TRBV28|few
CASSSVRLYTF
TGTGCCAGCAGTTCCGTCCGACTCTACACCTTC
>TRBJ2-2|TRBD2|TRBV28|.
CASSSRAGVGMRELFF
TGTGCCAGCAGCTCCCGGGCGGGAGTTGGAATGAGGGAGCTGTTTTTT
>TRBJ2-5|.|TRBV5-6|.
CASSITGQETQYF
TGTGCCAGCAGCATTACAGGCCAAGAGACCCAGTACTTC
>TRBJ1-3|.|TRBV19|.
CASNADSSGNTIYF
TGTGCCAGTAACGCAGACTCCTCTGGAAACACCATATATTTT
>TRBJ2-5|.|TRBV6-5|.
CASSRQEIQETQYF
TGTGCCAGCAGTCGACAGGAGATCCAAGAGACCCAGTACTTC
>TRBJ1-1|.|TRBV18|once
CASSLGGDTEAFF
TGTGCCAGCTCACTTGGGGGGGACACTGAAGCTTTCTTT
>TRBJ2-5|TRBD2|TRBV5-7|.
CASSSGTSGTWGSQYF
TGTGCCAGCAGCTCGGGGACTAGCGGGACCTGGGGGTCCCAGTACTTC
>TRBJ1-5|.|TRBV28|.
CASSLRLDTNQPQHF
TGTGCCAGCAGTTTAAGGTTGGACACCAATCAGCCCCAGCATTTT
>TRBJ2-7|.|TRBV10-1|.
CASSVVAGYEQYF
TGCGCCAGCAGTGTAGTTGCTGGCTACGAGCAGTACTTC